This T cell receptor beta chain stems from a study of cytomegalovirus exposure and HLA in healthy donors. As regards this clone: The antigen remains unidentified.

Points from the study as a whole: The Asian-associated ancestry cluster reportedly had fewer N-insertions than the approximately 650-donor mean in a later analysis.

60 Vbeta and 13 Jbeta primers were used in PCR. Generated by immunoSEQ multiplex PCR, the TCRdb table keeps only in-frame clones and is missing some. The sample lists around 150,000 clones; about 81% were seen once. The germline V gene encodes CDR1 LGHNA and CDR2 YNFKEQ. The ends lost 6 bases at V and 8 bases at J; junction bases unmatched: 8. The CDR3 spans 14 residues. The chain joins TRBV4-2 to TRBJ1-4; 8 bases map to TRBD1. Sequenced: PBMCs. The origin of this receptor is a woman between 18 and 30 years old in good health and CMV-seronegative. CDR3 protein: CASRQQGEGEKLFF. The DNA of the CDR3 is TGTGCCAGCAGACAACAGGGGGAAGGGGAAAAACTGTTTTTT.